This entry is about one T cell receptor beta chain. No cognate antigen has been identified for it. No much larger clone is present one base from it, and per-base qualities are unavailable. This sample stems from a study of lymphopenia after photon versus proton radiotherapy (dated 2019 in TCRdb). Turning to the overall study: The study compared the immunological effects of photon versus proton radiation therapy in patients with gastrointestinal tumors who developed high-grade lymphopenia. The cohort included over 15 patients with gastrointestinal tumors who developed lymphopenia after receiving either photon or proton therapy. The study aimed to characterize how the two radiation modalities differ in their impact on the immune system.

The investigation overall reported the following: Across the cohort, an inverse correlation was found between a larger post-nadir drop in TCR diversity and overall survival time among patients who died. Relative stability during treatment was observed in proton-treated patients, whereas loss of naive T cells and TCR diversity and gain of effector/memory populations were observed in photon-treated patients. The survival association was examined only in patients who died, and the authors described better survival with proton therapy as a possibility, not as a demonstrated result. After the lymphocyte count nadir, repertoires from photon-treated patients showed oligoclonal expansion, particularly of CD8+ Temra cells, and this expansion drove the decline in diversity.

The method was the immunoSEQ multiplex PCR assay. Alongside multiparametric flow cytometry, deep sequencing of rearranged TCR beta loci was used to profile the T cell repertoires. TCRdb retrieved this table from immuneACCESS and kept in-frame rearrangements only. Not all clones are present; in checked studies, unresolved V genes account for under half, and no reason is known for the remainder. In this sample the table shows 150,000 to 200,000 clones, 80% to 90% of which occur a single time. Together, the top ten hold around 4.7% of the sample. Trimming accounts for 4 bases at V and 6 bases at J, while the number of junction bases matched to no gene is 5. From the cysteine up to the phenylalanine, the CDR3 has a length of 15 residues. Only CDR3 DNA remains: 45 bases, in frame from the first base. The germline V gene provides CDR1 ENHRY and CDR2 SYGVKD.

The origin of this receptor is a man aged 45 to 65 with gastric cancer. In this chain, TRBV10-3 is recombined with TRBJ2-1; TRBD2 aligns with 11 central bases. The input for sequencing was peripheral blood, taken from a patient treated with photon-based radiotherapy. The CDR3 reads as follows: CAISGGLAGGNEQFF. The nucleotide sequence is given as TGTGCCATCAGTGGGGGCCTAGCGGGAGGCAATGAGCAGTTCTTC.